This passage covers 2 T cell receptor beta chains from one sample sequenced in a study of blood T cells in healthy people across ages. Alongside a J-beta primer mix, a sample-barcoded 5' primer served in a second PCR lasting roughly 6 to 11 cycles. Each CDR3 protein is one row after TCRdb ran MiXCR on the 5' RACE reads. The sample has around 1,100,000 distinct CDR3 sequences, around two fifths seen once. The specimen sequenced was blood. All receptors come from a man in his late teens or twenties in good health.

The J gene is TRBJ2-1, the V gene TRBV11-1; no firm D call. This CDR3 is built from 12 residues. The germline V gene has CDR1 SGHAT and CDR2 FQDESV (reference sequence). V lost 0 bases to trimming and J lost 13 bases, with 10 bases between them. CDR3 sequence: CASSLASSTQFF. CDR3 in DNA: TGTGCCAGCAGCTTAGCTAGTTCGACCCAGTTCTTC.

In this sample, this clonotype turned up a few times. The chain joins TRBV9 to TRBJ1-2; D possibly corresponds to TRBD1 (6 bases). The CDR3 totals 15 residues. Deletions cut 3 bases from V and 6 bases from J, with 18 bases between. CDR1 is SGDLS, CDR2 YYNGEE, per germline. The CDR3, as DNA: TGTGCCAGCAGCGCTGGGGGGGCCCTATTGAATGGCTACACCTTC. It specifies CASSAGGALLNGYTF. The full variable domain, in which reference TRBV9 and TRBJ1-2 provide the parts outside the CDR3, is DSGVTQTPKHLITATGQRVTLRCSPRSGDLSVYWYQQSLDQGLQFLIQYYNGEERAKGNILERFSAQQFPDLHSELNLSSLELGDSALYFCASSAGGALLNGYTFGSGTRLTVV.